This T cell receptor (beta chain) was recovered during a study of T-cell memory formation after mild COVID-19. A note on this clonotype: Antigen: not known.

This CDR3 comprises 18 residues. The V gene lost 8 bases and the J gene lost 2 bases, with 27 bases spanning the gap. Study-level points and caveats: CD4/CD8 balance held among clones contracting day 15 to 85, and later expanders leaned CD4+.

Amplification by 5'RACE using constant-segment primers produced TCR alpha and TCR beta cDNA libraries that carried sample barcodes and UMIs. MiXCR, run by TCRdb on the 5' RACE reads, gives a single entry per CDR3 protein. The sample lists some 150,000 distinct CDR3 sequences, 11% to 15% seen once, with about 27% in the top ten. The receptor comes from an adult woman who had mild COVID-19 (a few samples of this study predate the infection). Cell type and time point are not known. The sequenced sample consisted of PBMCs or a T cell subset sorted from them (not recorded which). V and J are TRBV12-3 or TRBV12-4 and TRBJ1-1; D is unresolved. The CDR3 here is CASGPLGRERASNTEAFF. The CDR3 DNA reads as TGTGCCAGCGGTCCTTTGGGGAGGGAAAGAGCTAGCAACACTGAAGCTTTCTTT.